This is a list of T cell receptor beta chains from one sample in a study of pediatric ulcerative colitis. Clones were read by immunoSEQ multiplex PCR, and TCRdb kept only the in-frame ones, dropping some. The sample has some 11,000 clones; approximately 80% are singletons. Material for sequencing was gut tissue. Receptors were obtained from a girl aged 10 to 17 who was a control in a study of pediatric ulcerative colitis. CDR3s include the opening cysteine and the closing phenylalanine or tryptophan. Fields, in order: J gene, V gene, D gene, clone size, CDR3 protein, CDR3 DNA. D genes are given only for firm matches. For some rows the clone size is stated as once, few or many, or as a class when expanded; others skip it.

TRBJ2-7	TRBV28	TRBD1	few	CASSRFGQGGEQYF	TGTGCCAGCAGTCGTTTCGGACAGGGAGGCGAGCAGTACTTC
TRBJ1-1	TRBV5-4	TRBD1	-	CASSVDRVAEAFF	TGTGCCAGCAGCGTTGACAGGGTGGCTGAAGCTTTCTTT
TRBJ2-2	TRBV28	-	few	CASTGIGELFF	TGTGCCAGCACAGGGATCGGGGAGCTGTTTTTT
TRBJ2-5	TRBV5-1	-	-	CASSGGQLKTQYF	TGCGCCAGCAGCGGGGGGCAACTGAAGACCCAGTACTTC
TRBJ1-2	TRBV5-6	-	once	CASSLIGDYGYTF	TGTGCCAGCAGCTTGATCGGGGACTATGGCTACACCTTC
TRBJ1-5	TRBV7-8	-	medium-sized	CASSSTNQPQHF	TGTGCCAGCAGCTCTACAAATCAGCCCCAGCATTTT
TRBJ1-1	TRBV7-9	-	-	CASSLFQNTEAFF	TGTGCCAGCAGCTTATTCCAGAACACTGAAGCTTTCTTT
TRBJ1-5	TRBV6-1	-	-	CASTSGIGGNQPQHF	TGTGCCAGCACGTCTGGGATTGGGGGCAATCAGCCCCAGCATTTT
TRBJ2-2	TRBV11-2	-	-	CASRVTGTARTGELFF	TGTGCCAGCAGGGTAACAGGGACCGCGAGGACCGGGGAGCTGTTTTTT
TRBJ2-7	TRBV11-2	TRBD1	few	CASSFRAGGSDEQYF	TGTGCCAGCAGCTTTAGGGCAGGGGGCAGCGACGAGCAGTACTTC
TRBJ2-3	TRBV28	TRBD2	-	CASSLMAGDTDTQYF	TGTGCCAGCAGTTTAATGGCGGGGGACACAGATACGCAGTATTTT
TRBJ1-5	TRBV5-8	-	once	CASSFGLNQPQHF	TGTGCCAGCAGCTTTGGTCTAAATCAGCCCCAGCATTTT
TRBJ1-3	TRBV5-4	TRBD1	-	CASSSMTGSSGNTIYF	TGTGCCAGCAGCTCGATGACAGGGTCCTCTGGAAACACCATATATTTT
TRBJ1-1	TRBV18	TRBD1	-	CASSPYISQGGNTEAFF	TGTGCCAGCTCACCCTATATCTCACAGGGGGGGAACACTGAAGCTTTCTTT